These 23 T cell receptor beta chains originate from one sample sequenced in a study of blood T cell repertoires in COVID-19. Sequencing was performed with immunoSEQ multiplex PCR; in TCRdb, only in-frame clones are kept and a portion is missing. This sample yields 350,000 to 500,000 clones, of which about 90% are seen a single time; more than 0.7% belongs to the top ten. Sample: peripheral blood. The receptors here all came from a man younger than 35 with COVID-19, enrolled during active disease.

The V gene is TRBV19, the J gene TRBJ2-1; D unresolved. Germline V CDR1 and CDR2: LNHDA, SQIVND (reference sequence). Trimming took 2 bases from V and 0 from J, leaving 23 bases between them. The CDR3 sequence is 20 residues long. CDR3 in amino acids: CASSIRGTSPPLNSYNEQFF. DNA for the CDR3: TGTGCCAGTAGTATACGAGGTACCTCCCCCCCATTAAACTCCTACAATGAGCAGTTCTTC. The whole variable domain, remainder taken from reference TRBV19 and TRBJ2-1, is DGGITQSPKYLFRKEGQNVTLSCEQNLNHDAMYWYRQDPGQGLRLIYYSQIVNDFQKGDIAEGYSVSREKKESFPLTVTSAQKNPTAFYLCASSIRGTSPPLNSYNEQFFGPGTRLTVL.

The chain combines TRBV12-5 with TRBJ2-3, with D perhaps TRBD2 (5 bases). Germline V gene sequence: CDR1 LGHNT, CDR2 FRNRAP. This CDR3 has 13 amino acids. Trimming removed 2 bases from V and 2 bases from J, with 5 bases in between. The CDR3 loop reads CASGLRDTDTQYF. In DNA, the CDR3 is TGTGCTAGTGGTTTGCGGGACACAGATACGCAGTATTTT.

The chain carries TRBV12-3 or TRBV12-4 and TRBJ1-4; D remains ambiguous. The CDR3 length is 13 residues. The V end lost 3 bases, the J end lost 8 bases, and 10 bases lay between the germline ends. The CDR3 DNA reads TGTGCCAGCAGTTTCTTCGGAGGGGAAAAACTGTTTTTT. Translating gives CASSFFGGEKLFF.

This chain joins TRBV7-8 and TRBJ2-5; 10 positions match TRBD2. J lost 3 bases, V lost 11 bases, and 15 bases had no gene match. Germline assignment: CDR1 SGHVS and CDR2 FQNEAQ. This CDR3 has 16 residues. The DNA of the CDR3 is TGTGCCTTGGGGCCTGTTCTAGCGGGGGCCGAAGAGACCCAGTACTTC. This gives the protein CALGPVLAGAEETQYF. The full variable domain, completed using reference TRBV7-8 and TRBJ2-5, is GAGVSQSPRYKVAKRGQDVALRCDPISGHVSLFWYQQALGQGPEFLTYFQNEAQLDKSGLPSDRFFAERPEGSVSTLKIQRTQQEDSAVYLCALGPVLAGAEETQYFGPGTRLLVL.

Of note for this clone: This sample also contains other DNA sequences that code for the same CDR3. The V gene is TRBV12-3 or TRBV12-4, the J gene TRBJ2-7; 7 bases are a match to TRBD1. The CDR3 length is 13 residues. V trimming: 3 bases; J trimming: 2 bases; junction bases outside the gene matches: 1. The CDR3 DNA sequence: TGTGCCAGCAGTTTGACAGGGCCCTACGAGCAGTACTTC. It yields the protein CASSLTGPYEQYF.

As concerns this clone: Within the sample, other DNA sequences also encode this same CDR3. V gene TRBV5-1 combines with J gene TRBJ2-7, with 9 bases lining up with TRBD1. With 3 bases clipped from V and 3 bases from J, the junction kept 4 bases outside the gene matches. CDR1 and CDR2 from the germline V gene are SGHRS and YFSETQ. The CDR3 consists of 14 residues. The CDR3 reads CASSSTGGIYEQYF. The CDR3 bases are TGCGCCAGCAGCTCGACAGGGGGTATCTACGAGCAGTACTTC.

J is TRBJ1-1 and V is TRBV9; 8 bases match TRBD1. The CDR3 extends over 14 amino acids. The germline V gene encodes CDR1 SGDLS and CDR2 YYNGEE. V shed 4 bases and J 2 bases; nucleotides not matched to a gene: 4. This CDR3 is CASSLQGGNTEAFF. CDR3 in DNA: TGTGCCAGCAGCTTACAGGGGGGTAACACTGAAGCTTTCTTT.

The gene calls are TRBV5-4 and TRBJ1-2; 10 bases align to TRBD1. From germline, CDR1 is SGHNT and CDR2 YYREEE (reference sequence). J lost 4 bases, V lost 2 bases, and 8 bases had no gene match. The CDR3 runs 16 residues. CDR3 protein: CASSFSGTGVGYGYTF. The CDR3 DNA is TGTGCCAGCAGCTTTTCCGGGACAGGGGTCGGCTATGGCTACACCTTC.

The chain links TRBV3-1 (or the pseudogene TRBV3-2) to TRBJ1-6; 11 bases map to TRBD1. Looked up from germline, CDR1 is LGHDT and CDR2 is YNNKEL (reference sequence). The ends lost 2 bases at V and 10 bases at J; junction bases unmatched: 13. There are 18 residues in the CDR3. CDR3 amino acids: CASSQPSRDRGNGSPLHF. As DNA, the CDR3 is TGTGCCAGCAGCCAACCAAGCCGGGACAGGGGGAACGGGTCACCCCTCCACTTT.

J is TRBJ1-5 and V is TRBV6-1; D not resolved. The CDR3 has 14 residues. The V end lost 2 bases, the J end lost 4 bases, and 9 bases lay between the germline ends. Germline values: CDR1 MNHNS, CDR2 SASEGT. The CDR3 nucleotides read TGTGCCAGCAGTGAACTATGGTTAAATCAGCCCCAGCATTTT. This codes for CASSELWLNQPQHF.

The genes are TRBV24-1 and TRBJ2-7, with 9 bases fitting TRBD2. The trim removed 12 bases at V and 3 bases at J, leaving 8 bases unmatched. This CDR3 has 13 amino acids. Germline V CDR1 and CDR2: KGHDR, SFDVKD. CDR3 residues: CAPPASGNYEQYF. CDR3 sequence (DNA): TGTGCCCCCCCCGCTAGCGGGAACTACGAGCAGTACTTC.

The chain employs TRBV6-5 and TRBJ2-5; 7 positions match TRBD2. Trimming cost V 6 bases and J 2 bases; bases outside gene matches: 6. In germline, CDR1 is MNHEY, CDR2 SVGAGI. This CDR3 is 14 amino acids long. The CDR3 bases are TGTGCCAGCAGAACCACAGCGGGGCAAGAGACCCAGTACTTC. This sequence encodes CASRTTAGQETQYF.

The chain uses TRBV10-3 and TRBJ2-7; D may be TRBD1 (6 bases). Germline V gene sequence: CDR1 ENHRY, CDR2 SYGVKD. V lost 3 bases and J lost 7, with 7 bases in between. CDR3 length: 11 residues. The CDR3 reads CAISEGGEQYF. CDR3 nucleotide sequence: TGTGCCATCAGTGAAGGGGGAGAGCAGTACTTC.

The V and J genes are TRBV24-1 and TRBJ1-2; D ambiguous. CDR3 length: 14 residues. V lost 1 base and J lost 2, with 7 bases in between. Germline V lookup: CDR1 KGHDR, CDR2 SFDVKD. The CDR3 is CATSDFTVNYGYTF. In DNA form, the CDR3 reads TGTGCCACCAGTGATTTTACAGTCAACTATGGCTACACCTTC.

This chain uses TRBV18 with TRBJ1-1; D remains unclear. This CDR3 comprises 12 residues. Germline CDR1 and CDR2: KGHSH and LQKENI. With 3 bases removed from V and 1 base from J, the gap between germline ends came to 3 bases. CDR3 nucleotides: TGTGCCAGCTCACCCGGGAACACTGAAGCTTTCTTT. Amino acid sequence: CASSPGNTEAFF. Based on the CDR3 plus reference TRBV18 and TRBJ1-1, the full variable domain is NAGVMQNPRHLVRRRGQEARLRCSPMKGHSHVYWYRQLPEEGLKFMVYLQKENIIDESGMPKERFSAEFPKEGPSILRIQQVVRGDSAAYFCASSPGNTEAFFGQGTRLTVV.

This clone appeared once. The V call is TRBV7-6, the J call TRBJ1-1; 9 nucleotides agree with TRBD1. Germline lookup yields CDR1 SGHVS and CDR2 FNYEAQ. The length of the CDR3 is 13 residues. After removal of 4 bases from V and 4 bases from J, the junction contained 1 base not matched to a gene. CDR3 sequence reads: CASSSGQGTEAFF. CDR3 DNA sequence: TGTGCCAGCAGCTCGGGACAGGGCACTGAAGCTTTCTTT.

The V and J genes are TRBV6-6 and TRBJ1-1; no clear D. V was shortened by 7 bases and J by 1 base, with 13 bases between the two germline ends. The CDR3 has 14 residues. In germline, CDR1 is MNHNY, CDR2 SVGAGI (reference sequence). The CDR3 DNA follows: TGTGCCAGCATCGAGCACAACAGGAACACTGAAGCTTTCTTT. Residues: CASIEHNRNTEAFF.

V is TRBV29-1 and J is TRBJ2-1, with 9 nucleotides matching TRBD2. This CDR3 is 14 amino acids long. Germline-derived CDR1 and CDR2 are SQVTM and ANQGSEA. V gave up 0 bases and J gave up 7 bases; unmatched junction bases: 4. The CDR3 spells CSVEERGGGNEQFF. The CDR3, as DNA: TGCAGCGTTGAAGAGCGGGGGGGCGGGAATGAGCAGTTCTTC.

The chain is built from TRBV5-1 and TRBJ1-4; 10 bases align to TRBD1. This CDR3 is 15 amino acids long. Per germline, CDR1 SGHRS and CDR2 YFSETQ. V was pared by 2 bases and J by 7 bases, with 5 bases of the junction left unmatched. DNA for the CDR3: TGCGCCAGCAGCTTAACCGGGACAGGGGTTGAAAAACTGTTTTTT. This translates into CASSLTGTGVEKLFF.

Only one count was recorded for this clone. This chain connects TRBV7-9 to TRBJ2-1, with TRBD2 matching over 8 bases. The V gene's germline CDR1 is SEHNR and CDR2 FQNEAQ (reference sequence). The J segment lost 7 bases and the V segment lost 1 base, leaving 15 bases of the junction unmatched. This CDR3 region has 18 residues. In DNA form, the CDR3 reads TGTGCCAGCAGCTTAGTGAGGACCCCGGGGGGGCCGAGAAATGAGCAGTTCTTC. Translation: CASSLVRTPGGPRNEQFF.

This chain joins TRBV7-2 and TRBJ1-4; TRBD1 matches at 9 bases. CDR3 length: 14 amino acids. Trimming cost V 5 bases and J 7 bases; bases outside gene matches: 5. Germline lookup yields CDR1 SGHTA and CDR2 FQGNSA. The CDR3 protein is CASSTGGAGEKLFF. The DNA for the CDR3 is TGTGCCAGCAGCACAGGGGGCGCAGGTGAAAAACTGTTTTTT.

The rearrangement links TRBV19 to TRBJ1-4; TRBD1 agrees at 8 bases. The germline V gene has CDR1 LNHDA and CDR2 SQIVND (reference sequence). V lost 1 base to trimming and J lost 7 bases; unmatched junction nucleotides: 5. This CDR3 has 15 residues. The CDR3 DNA follows: TGTGCCAGTAGTATAGTAGGACAGGGTTTTGAAAAACTGTTTTTT. Its protein product is CASSIVGQGFEKLFF.

This clone was counted a single time. V and J are TRBV25-1 and TRBJ1-1; a possible D gene is TRBD1 (6 bases). V was clipped by 6 bases and J by 1 base, with 6 bases between them. Germline V gene data show CDR1 as MGHDK and CDR2 as SYGVNS. This CDR3 has 12 residues. CDR3 region: CASRDRNTEAFF. The CDR3 DNA reads as TGTGCCAGCAGGGACAGGAACACTGAAGCTTTCTTT.